The entry below describes one TCR beta chain. The length of the CDR3 is 16 residues. Per germline, CDR1 SGHVS and CDR2 FQNEAQ. V was trimmed by 5 bases and J by 3 bases, leaving 14 bases between them. This entry is derived from a study of blood T cell repertoires in COVID-19. TCRdb keeps only in-frame clones here, not all; method: immunoSEQ multiplex PCR. Among tens of thousands of clones, 82% were seen once, and the ten largest hold around 7%. The sample was peripheral blood. The clonotype comes from a man aged 40-49 years with acute or convalescent COVID-19. This chain uses TRBV7-8 with TRBJ1-6; TRBD1 might be the D (5 bases). The CDR3 bases are TGTGCCAGCAGCGACCCGCAGGGTATCTATAATTCACCCCTCCACTTT. Protein sequence: CASSDPQGIYNSPLHF.